This is a list of T cell receptor beta chains from one sample in a study of neurological immune-mediated disorders. One entry per CDR3 protein, called by TCRdb with MiXCR from the 5' RACE reads. The table has about 17,000 distinct CDR3 sequences, roughly 3.2% seen once. The specimen sequenced was CD8+ T cells from blood. The receptor set was obtained from a woman in her thirties or forties in good health. Each CDR3 is given with its conserved first and last residue. D genes are given only for firm matches. Only some rows state a clone size, as once, few, many or a class for expanded clones.

j_call v_call d_call clone_size cdr3_nt cdr3_aa
TRBJ2-3 TRBV7-6 . many TGTGCCAGCAGCCTCACTGTTACAGGGCTCACAGATACGCAGTATTTT CASSLTVTGLTDTQYF
TRBJ2-2 TRBV10-3 TRBD1 . TGTGCCATCAGTGAGCCGGGACAGGGGGCGAACACCGGGGAGCTGTTTTTT CAISEPGQGANTGELFF
TRBJ2-7 TRBV29-1 TRBD2 few TGCAGCGTAGCCGGGACTAGCGGGCTGTGGGAGCAGTACTTC CSVAGTSGLWEQYF
TRBJ2-2 TRBV6-6 TRBD2 many TGTGCCAGCAGGACACTAGCGGGAGGGCCGACCGGGGAGCTGTTTTTT CASRTLAGGPTGELFF
TRBJ2-3 TRBV20-1 . many TGCAGTGCTAGAGTTGGAGCCCGCACAGATACGCAGTATTTT CSARVGARTDTQYF
TRBJ1-2 TRBV5-1 . many TGCGCCAGCAGCCGACCCATCGATCAGGGAACTAACTATGGCTACACCTTC CASSRPIDQGTNYGYTF
TRBJ2-1 TRBV7-6 . many TGTGCCAGCAGCTCTGGGGCTGATGAGCAGTTCTTC CASSSGADEQFF
TRBJ2-1 TRBV10-3 TRBD2 many TGTGCCATCAGCGTTAGGACTAGCGGGAGTGGGGATGAGCAGTTCTTC CAISVRTSGSGDEQFF
TRBJ2-7 TRBV27 . many TGTGCCAGCAGTTTATCAGGAACAGTTAACGAGCAGTACTTC CASSLSGTVNEQYF
TRBJ2-4 TRBV28 . many TGTGCCACCGAGGGGGGTGCGGCCAAAAACATTCAGTACTTC CATEGGAAKNIQYF
TRBJ2-5 TRBV20-1 TRBD2 many TGCAGTGCTAGAGATTATAGCGGGAGGGAAGAAGAGACCCAGTACTTC CSARDYSGREEETQYF
TRBJ2-7 TRBV28 . . TGTGCCAGCAGTTCGGTAGAGACGGTGCTCTACGAGCAGTACTTC CASSSVETVLYEQYF
TRBJ1-5 TRBV11-2 . many TGTGCCAGCAAACTGGGAGGGGCATCAAGTAGCAATCAGCCCCAGCATTTT CASKLGGASSSNQPQHF
TRBJ2-5 TRBV20-1 . few TGCAGTGCTAGAGACCAGTATGACCAGTACTTC CSARDQYDQYF
TRBJ1-3 TRBV13 . . TGTGCCAGCAGCGGGGGTTGGGCCTCTGGAAACACCATATATTTT CASSGGWASGNTIYF
TRBJ2-7 TRBV27 TRBD1 many TGTGCCAGCAGTTTCGTATTGGGACAGGGGGCCTACGAGCAGTACTTC CASSFVLGQGAYEQYF
TRBJ2-1 TRBV29-1 . many TGCAGCGTTGAATCTTCCTCTAGCTCCTACAATGAGCAGTTCTTC CSVESSSSSYNEQFF
TRBJ1-1 TRBV7-9 . many TGTGCCAGCAGCTTAGTCGGGGAAACTGAAGCTTTCTTT CASSLVGETEAFF
TRBJ2-2 TRBV28 . many TGTGCCAGCAGCTTGATAGCGGTAACCGGGGAGCTGTTTTTT CASSLIAVTGELFF
TRBJ1-1 TRBV15 . many TGTGCCACCAGCAGGGACCCGGGGGCCACTGAAGCTTTCTTT CATSRDPGATEAFF
TRBJ2-2 TRBV20-1 TRBD2 medium-sized TGCAGTGCTAGAGATCTCAGGCTAGCGGGAGAGGTCGGGGAGCTGTTTTTT CSARDLRLAGEVGELFF
TRBJ2-2 TRBV7-9 . many TGTGCCAGCAGCTCTCCCAATGGGACCGGGGAGCTGTTTTTT CASSSPNGTGELFF
TRBJ2-1 TRBV10-3 TRBD2 many TGTGCCATCAGTGAGGCTCTAGCGGGAGCTTACAATGAGCAGTTCTTC CAISEALAGAYNEQFF
TRBJ2-7 TRBV6-5 TRBD2 many TGTGCCAGCAGCCTGGGACTACCAATCTACGAGCAGTACTTC CASSLGLPIYEQYF
TRBJ1-2 TRBV20-1 TRBD1 many TGCAGTGCTGACCCCGGGACAGGGGGTGGCTACACCTTC CSADPGTGGGYTF
TRBJ1-5 TRBV10-2 TRBD1 many TGCGCCAGCAGTGAGGACAGGGGACAGCCCCAGCATTTT CASSEDRGQPQHF
TRBJ2-1 TRBV5-6 TRBD2 many TGTGCCAGCAGCCTGGGGGGGAGTAGTGAGCAGTTCTTC CASSLGGSSEQFF
TRBJ2-7 TRBV29-1 . many TGCAGCGTGGTTGGGCAGGAACATTACGAGCAGTACTTC CSVVGQEHYEQYF
TRBJ2-2 TRBV6-5 TRBD1 many TGTGCCAGCAGTTACTCGATGCAGGGGGCCGGGGAGCTGTTTTTT CASSYSMQGAGELFF
TRBJ2-4 TRBV11-2 TRBD2 many TGTGCCAGCAGGTATAGCGGGCAGTCCAAAAACATTCAGTACTTC CASRYSGQSKNIQYF
TRBJ2-3 TRBV5-1 TRBD2 many TGCGCCAGCAGCGGGAAAGCGGGAGCCTACACAGATACGCAGTATTTT CASSGKAGAYTDTQYF
TRBJ2-5 TRBV5-1 . . TGCGCCAGCGGCCTGTACGGGGACAAGCAAGAGACCCAGTACTTC CASGLYGDKQETQYF
TRBJ2-3 TRBV20-1 TRBD1 many TGCAGTGCTAGAGGACAGGGGGCTAAAGATACGCAGTATTTT CSARGQGAKDTQYF
TRBJ2-1 TRBV11-2 . many TGTGCCAGCAGTTTCAGGCTAAGCTCCTACAATGAGCAGTTCTTC CASSFRLSSYNEQFF
TRBJ2-1 TRBV10-3 . many TGTGCCATCAGTGAGGGGCCAGGACCTGACAATGAGCGGTTCTTC CAISEGPGPDNERFF
TRBJ2-1 TRBV20-1 . many TGCAGTGCTAGGAGGGACAACTCCTACAATGAGCAGTTCTTC CSARRDNSYNEQFF
TRBJ2-3 TRBV13 TRBD2 many TGTGCCAGCAGCTGGGTCGGGACTAGCGGCTACACAGATACGCAGTATTTT CASSWVGTSGYTDTQYF
TRBJ2-1 TRBV20-1 . many TGCAGTGCTACGAAGGTGGACTACTCCTACAATGAGCAGTTCTTC CSATKVDYSYNEQFF
TRBJ2-1 TRBV3-1 TRBD2 many TGTGCCAGCAGCCCTAGCGGGAGGGGGAATGAGCAGTTCTTC CASSPSGRGNEQFF
TRBJ1-1 TRBV2 TRBD1 . TGTGCCAGCGGACGGGCAGGGGGAATGAACACTGAAGCTTTCTTT CASGRAGGMNTEAFF
TRBJ1-2 TRBV27 . many TGTGCCAGCAACGCGTTCGGGCCTAACTATGGCTACACCTTC CASNAFGPNYGYTF
TRBJ1-5 TRBV15 . many TGTGCCACCAGCAGAGCCGAGGCAGGGGATCAGCCCCAGCATTTT CATSRAEAGDQPQHF
TRBJ2-1 TRBV28 . many TGTGCCAGCAGCTGGGGCAGGACAGCCAGCCTCAATGAGCAGTTCTTC CASSWGRTASLNEQFF
TRBJ2-4 TRBV3-1 . many TGTGCCAGCAGCCTCTTCGCAACCGACGAGGACATTCAGTACTTC CASSLFATDEDIQYF
TRBJ1-5 TRBV6-2/TRBV6-3 TRBD1 many TGTGCCAGCACCAGACAGGGGGCAAGCAATCAGCCCCAGCATTTT CASTRQGASNQPQHF
TRBJ1-4 TRBV28 TRBD1 medium-sized TGTGCCAGCAGTTCGACAGGGAGTCGGCGAGCTAATGAAAAACTGTTTTTT CASSSTGSRRANEKLFF